Each of the 10 T cell receptor beta chains below was sequenced from the same sample in a study of blood T cell repertoires in COVID-19. Libraries were prepared by immunoSEQ multiplex PCR; TCRdb keeps only in-frame clonotypes and omits some of them. The data contain nearly 35,000 clones, 87% of them singletons. Sequencing was performed on peripheral blood. These receptors originate from a human donor in a cohort sampled during active COVID-19.

The rearrangement links TRBV10-1 to TRBJ2-1; 9 bases are a match to TRBD2. V trimming: 0 bases; J trimming: 4 bases; junction bases outside the gene matches: 7. Germline-derived CDR1 and CDR2 are WNHNN and SYGVQD (reference sequence). The CDR3 runs to 17 residues. Here the CDR3 DNA reads TGCGCCAGCAGTGAGTCCCTCGTAGCGGGGGAATACAATGAGCAGTTCTTC. Encoded protein: CASSESLVAGEYNEQFF.

The rearrangement uses TRBV12-3 or TRBV12-4 and TRBJ2-1; D not resolved. V was shortened by 6 bases and J by 7 bases, with 13 bases between the two germline ends. The CDR3 has 13 residues. CDR3 nucleotides: TGTGCCAGCAGCCCTTCCCCCCTAAATGAGCAGTTCTTC. It codes for CASSPSPLNEQFF.

The chain is built from TRBV18 and TRBJ2-1; 14 positions match TRBD2. Trimming took 8 bases from V and 1 from J; bases not matched to a gene: 7. In germline, CDR1 is KGHSH, CDR2 LQKENI. There are 17 residues in the CDR3. DNA of the CDR3: TGTGCCAGCCAGGGACTAGCGGGGGAACCATCCTACAATGAGCAGTTCTTC. Its protein product is CASQGLAGEPSYNEQFF.

Written as DNA, the CDR3 is TGTGCCAGCAGTTTTTCGACAGGGAGACTGTTTTTT. Its protein is CASSFSTGRLFF. The chain has TRBV28 and TRBJ1-4; TRBD1 matches 7 bases. Germline loops: CDR1 MDHEN, CDR2 SYDVKM. This CDR3 region has 12 residues. V lost 3 bases to trimming and J lost 13 bases; unmatched junction nucleotides: 5. Together with reference TRBV28 and TRBJ1-4, the CDR3 gives the full variable domain: DVKVTQSSRYLVKRTGEKVFLECVQDMDHENMFWYRQDPGLGLRLIYFSYDVKMKEKGDIPEGYSVSREKKERFSLILESASTNQTSMYLCASSFSTGRLFFGSGTQLSVL.

The V gene is TRBV2, the J gene TRBJ2-2; 7 bases line up with TRBD2. Trimming took 7 bases from V and 0 from J; bases not matched to a gene: 5. The CDR3 spans 15 residues. Germline loops: CDR1 SNHLY, CDR2 FYNNEI. CDR3 coding DNA: TGTGCCAGCACGGGGGGACGGTCGAACACCGGGGAGCTGTTTTTT. Translating gives CASTGGRSNTGELFF.

The chain joins TRBV7-6 to TRBJ1-6, with D possibly TRBD1 on 6 matching bases. The ends were cut back, 4 bases at V and 5 bases at J, with 24 bases in the middle. Looked up from germline, CDR1 is SGHVS and CDR2 is FNYEAQ. This CDR3 contains 19 residues. The CDR3 sequence: CASSSQDRRLSRDNSPLHF. Here the CDR3 DNA reads TGTGCCAGCAGCTCCCAAGACAGGCGTTTAAGTCGTGATAATTCACCCCTCCACTTT.

The chain has TRBV7-8 and TRBJ2-2, with D perhaps TRBD1 (6 bases). The ends were cut back, 4 bases at V and 0 bases at J, with 9 bases in the middle. This CDR3 comprises 15 residues. Germline V gene lookup returns CDR1 SGHVS and CDR2 FQNEAQ. DNA for the CDR3: TGTGCCAGCAGCTCACAGGGCGCGAACACCGGGGAGCTGTTTTTT. This encodes CASSSQGANTGELFF.

This sequence joins TRBV2 and TRBJ1-1; 7 bases agree with TRBD1. CDR1 SNHLY and CDR2 FYNNEI come from the germline V gene. The V gene end was trimmed by 2 bases and the J gene end by 5 bases; junction bases not matched to a gene: 5. The CDR3 is 14 residues long. CDR3 nucleotides: TGTGCCAGCAGTGAACTAGGGGGCGAGACTGAAGCTTTCTTT. Protein product: CASSELGGETEAFF.

This chain joins TRBV3-1 (or the pseudogene TRBV3-2) and TRBJ2-4; D possibly corresponds to TRBD2 (6 bases). CDR1 and CDR2 from the germline V gene are LGHDT and YNNKEL (reference sequence). The CDR3 has 16 residues. Trimming took off 1 base at V and 0 bases at J, with 10 bases between the two ends. The CDR3 sequence is CASSQGLGLAKNIQYF. The CDR3 region has the DNA TGTGCCAGCAGCCAAGGACTAGGGTTAGCCAAAAACATTCAGTACTTC.

For the CDR3, the DNA is TGTGCCAGCAGCTTAGGAGGACTAGCGAACACCGGGGAGCTGTTTTTT. Its translation: CASSLGGLANTGELFF. This rearrangement joins TRBV7-9 to TRBJ2-2; 7 nucleotides match TRBD2. With V trimmed by 1 base and J by 0 bases, 2 bases remained unmatched. Germline loops: CDR1 SEHNR, CDR2 FQNEAQ (reference sequence). This CDR3 region has 16 residues.